This entry lists 16 T cell receptor beta chains sequenced from one sample in a study of regulatory T cells in long-lasting Graves disease. Researchers made TCR beta libraries by using iRepertoire HTBI primers and running Arm-PCR on CDR3 regions. TCRdb reprocessed the multiplex PCR reads via MiXCR and lists one record per CDR3 protein. The table records some 400,000 distinct CDR3 sequences, just under 15% of them present only once. Time point here: newly diagnosed GD, antithyroid drugs for less than 3 months. PBMC-derived RNA was used for the TCR library. Another study also made use of these data, one on T cells in Graves' hyperthyroidism and ophthalmopathy.

The sequencing used peripheral blood mononuclear cells (PBMCs), collected at new diagnosis, from a patient treated with antithyroid drugs. Receptor source: a woman aged 25 to 39 with Graves disease.

The V and J genes are TRBV5-1 and TRBJ2-3, with 9 bases matching TRBD2. V shed 3 bases and J 0 bases; nucleotides not matched to a gene: 2. The germline V gene encodes CDR1 SGHRS and CDR2 YFSETQ. The CDR3 totals 15 residues. As DNA, the CDR3 is TGCGCCAGCAGCTGGGGACTAGCCAGCACAGATACGCAGTATTTT. Translation gives CASSWGLASTDTQYF.

This clonotype appeared many times. The rearrangement joins TRBV6-5 to TRBJ2-5; 15 bases align to TRBD2. Germline CDR1 and CDR2: MNHEY and SVGAGI. Trimming cost V 1 base and J 4 bases; bases outside gene matches: 10. CDR3 length: 19 residues. Here the CDR3 reads CASSYFGLAGGAQPETQYF. CDR3 nucleotide sequence: TGTGCCAGCAGTTACTTCGGACTAGCGGGAGGGGCCCAACCAGAGACCCAGTACTTC.

J is TRBJ2-7 and V is TRBV25-1; no firm D call. Trimming took off 4 bases at V and 3 bases at J, with 10 bases between the two ends. This CDR3 region has 13 residues. Germline V gene data show CDR1 as MGHDK and CDR2 as SYGVNS. The CDR3 DNA is TGTGCCAGCAGTGCGCCAATGTACTACGAGCAGTACTTC. It encodes CASSAPMYYEQYF.

The chain employs TRBV19 and TRBJ1-1; D is perhaps TRBD1 (6 bases). The CDR3 extends over 16 amino acids. V lost 3 bases to trimming and J lost 0 bases, with 14 bases between them. Germline V lookup: CDR1 LNHDA, CDR2 SQIVND (reference sequence). The CDR3, as DNA: TGTGCCAGTAGTATTGGGACGGGACACATGAACACTGAAGCTTTCTTT. Amino acid sequence: CASSIGTGHMNTEAFF.

This clonotype was seen many times. The CDR3 spells CASSNVGHSYEQYF. In DNA form, the CDR3 reads TGTGCCAGCAGCAACGTGGGCCACTCCTACGAGCAGTACTTC. The rearrangement uses TRBV2 and TRBJ2-7; unclear D gene. Trimming took 6 bases from V and 0 from J, leaving 12 bases between them. This CDR3 has 14 residues. Germline assignment: CDR1 SNHLY and CDR2 FYNNEI.

V and J are TRBV5-4 and TRBJ2-3; D unclear. V was clipped by 3 bases and J by 4 bases, with 12 bases between them. The CDR3 covers 14 residues. CDR1 and CDR2 (germline): SGHNT, YYREEE (reference sequence). In nucleotides, the CDR3 is TGTGCCAGCAGCTCGCCGGAGTTGGCAGATACGCAGTATTTT. The encoded protein is CASSSPELADTQYF.

V and J are TRBV11-3 and TRBJ1-5, with D perhaps TRBD1 (5 bases). The CDR3 covers 19 residues. V was cut by 1 base and J by 0 bases, with 19 bases left in between. Germline CDR1 and CDR2: SGHNT and YENEEA. The DNA of the CDR3 is TGTGCCAGCAGCTTAGTTCCAAATCCGGGACTCCGTAGCAATCAGCCCCAGCATTTT. Amino acid sequence: CASSLVPNPGLRSNQPQHF.

The table lists this clonotype with many counts. This chain links TRBV18 with TRBJ1-4, with D tentatively TRBD1 (5 bases). This CDR3 is 14 amino acids long. Germline lookup yields CDR1 KGHSH and CDR2 LQKENI. V was shortened by 5 bases and J by 6 bases, with 13 bases between the two germline ends. This chain's CDR3 is CASSSWDVHEKLFF. In nucleotides, the CDR3 is TGTGCCAGCTCATCCTGGGACGTGCATGAAAAACTGTTTTTT.

Points on this clonotype: This may arise from a read error, as a much more abundant clone is one base away. The gene calls are TRBV11-2 and TRBJ1-1; 7 positions match TRBD1. CDR1 and CDR2 (germline): SGHAT, FQNNGV. V was pared by 0 bases and J by 1 base, with 2 bases of the junction left unmatched. The CDR3 has 15 residues. The CDR3 here is CASSLEGQKNTEAFF. DNA for the CDR3: TGTGCCAGCAGCTTAGAGGGACAGAAGAACACTGAAGCTTTCTTT.

Ten or more counts support this clonotype. The J gene is TRBJ1-2, the V gene TRBV5-6, with 8 bases aligning to TRBD1. J gave up 5 bases and V 4 bases, and 7 bases lay outside the gene matches. CDR1 and CDR2 from the germline V gene are SGHDT and YYEEEE. This CDR3 has 14 residues. CDR3 sequence reads: CASSNQGAGYGYTF. In DNA form, the CDR3 reads TGTGCCAGCAGCAATCAGGGGGCAGGGTATGGCTACACCTTC.

This clonotype was found a few times. J is TRBJ2-6 and V is TRBV19; no clear D. V dropped 6 bases and J dropped 0 bases, with 12 bases sitting between them. Germline values: CDR1 LNHDA, CDR2 SQIVND (reference sequence). The CDR3 totals 16 residues. The CDR3 reads CASSRNPTSGANVLTF. Written as DNA, the CDR3 is TGTGCCAGTAGCCGGAATCCCACCTCTGGGGCCAACGTCCTGACTTTC.

The V call is TRBV6-5, the J call TRBJ2-1, with a tentative D call TRBD2 (6 bases). The CDR3 is made up of 17 amino acids. Germline lookup yields CDR1 MNHEY and CDR2 SVGAGI. Between the trimmed V and J ends, which lost 2 bases and 6 bases, there was a span of 20 bases. CDR3 bases: TGTGCCAGCAGTTACCTGTGGGGGGAGGTAGGAAGCAATGAGCAGTTCTTC. Translated: CASSYLWGEVGSNEQFF.

V gene TRBV28 combines with J gene TRBJ2-2; maybe TRBD1 (6 bases). Germline-derived CDR1 and CDR2 are MDHEN and SYDVKM. V was pared by 5 bases and J by 7 bases, with 8 bases between. The CDR3 totals 12 residues. CDR3 nucleotides: TGTGCCAGCAGTACAGGGAGCGGGGAGCTGTTTTTT. Protein sequence: CASSTGSGELFF.

This clonotype was observed at least ten times. The rearrangement uses TRBV6-2 or TRBV6-3 and TRBJ2-5; D perhaps matches TRBD2 (6 bases). V was clipped by 6 bases and J by 3 bases, with 14 bases between them. CDR3 size: 14 residues. Germline CDR1 reads MNHEY; CDR2 reads SVGEGT. CDR3 amino acids: CASSPGSGEETQYF. DNA of the CDR3: TGTGCCAGCAGCCCCGGGAGTGGGGAAGAGACCCAGTACTTC.

This rearrangement joins TRBV7-8 to TRBJ2-7, with a weak D call TRBD1 (6 bases). Germline V gene sequence: CDR1 SGHVS, CDR2 FQNEAQ. V lost 5 bases, J lost 10 bases, and 15 bases lay in between. CDR3 length: 12 residues. The CDR3 bases are TGTGCCAGCAGCCCCGGTCAGGGGAGACAGTACTTC. Its translation is CASSPGQGRQYF.

The V call is TRBV7-3, the J call TRBJ2-3, with TRBD2 identical over 7 bases. This CDR3 has 14 residues. V gave up 4 bases and J gave up 2 bases; unmatched junction bases: 3. Germline V gene sequence: CDR1 SGHTA, CDR2 FQGTGA. CDR3 amino acids: CASSSGTITDTQYF. Here the CDR3 DNA reads TGTGCCAGCAGCTCCGGGACTATCACAGATACGCAGTATTTT.